Following are 4 T cell receptor beta chains from one sample sequenced in a study of blood T cell repertoires in COVID-19 (dated by TCRdb to the early 2020s). The library was obtained by the immunoSEQ multiplex PCR assay. TCRdb took over this immuneACCESS table, retaining in-frame rearrangements with V and J assigned. Such tables are incomplete; in checked studies, under half of the missing clones stem from an unresolved V gene, and the remainder is unexplained. This sample lists 110,000 or so clones; approximately 80% were detected once. The top ten clonotypes cover 8% to 13% of the sample. Sequenced sample: peripheral blood. The receptors come from a human donor in a cohort sampled during active COVID-19.

This chain links TRBV5-4 with TRBJ2-7, with 7 bases matching TRBD1. This CDR3 has 15 amino acids. V lost 1 base to trimming and J lost 1 base; unmatched junction nucleotides: 5. CDR1 is SGHNT, CDR2 YYREEE, per germline (reference sequence). The DNA of the CDR3 is TGTGCCAGCAGCTTGAACCCGGGACAGTCCTACGAGCAGTACTTC. It yields the protein CASSLNPGQSYEQYF.

This clone occurred once. The chain links TRBV6-1 to TRBJ1-3; a weak D match, TRBD1 (5 bases). This CDR3 spans 12 amino acids. The germline V and J ends were trimmed by 1 base and 9 bases, with 7 bases remaining between them. Germline V CDR1 and CDR2: MNHNS, SASEGT. The CDR3 DNA reads TGTGCCAGCAGTGAAGAGGGGCGCACCATATATTTT. This gives the protein CASSEEGRTIYF.

This clone was observed a single time. The genes are TRBV7-2 and TRBJ1-6; 8 nucleotides line up with TRBD1. The CDR3 is made up of 15 amino acids. V dropped 2 bases and J dropped 9; count of bases not matched to a gene: 6. The germline V gene has CDR1 SGHTA and CDR2 FQGNSA. CDR3 DNA sequence: TGTGCCAGCAGCTTATACAGGGGGGGAAGTTCACCCCTCCACTTT. Translation: CASSLYRGGSSPLHF.

The chain carries TRBV4-1 and TRBJ1-2; TRBD1 might be the D (5 bases). V was pared by 3 bases and J by 7 bases, with 9 bases between. Germline V lookup: CDR1 MGHRA, CDR2 YSYEKL. The CDR3 has 12 residues. The CDR3 coding sequence is TGCGCCAGCAGCCACCCCGGGGGTGGCTACACCTTC. Protein sequence: CASSHPGGGYTF.